This T cell receptor beta chain was identified in a study of CD8 T cells in ankylosing spondylitis. General study findings and limits: Reportedly, disease-linked clones are significantly enriched in ankylosing spondylitis patients' matched synovial fluid. Fewer than ten highly homologous variants made up a TCR beta motif that seemed to typify ankylosing spondylitis blood. Certain motif variants had earlier been reported in reactive arthritis synovial fluid and blood. CD8+ by phenotype, disease-linked clones were relatively rare in peripheral blood.

Quantitative 5'-RACE with molecular barcodes produced the TCR beta libraries. TCRdb independently ran MiXCR on the 5' RACE reads; one entry per CDR3 protein. The sample has fewer than 400,000 distinct CDR3 sequences; approximately 8% are singletons. This clonotype showed up just a few times. The antigen remains undetermined. This CDR3 region has 14 residues. Trimming left V 3 bases short and J 2 bases short, with 12 bases between. Germline V gene sequence: CDR1 SQVTM, CDR2 ANQGSEA. Sequencing was carried out using blood, either unsorted or a sorted T cell fraction (not recorded which). This chain connects TRBV29-1 to TRBJ2-3; D remains ambiguous. The TCR comes from a male donor with ankylosing spondylitis. In DNA, the CDR3 is TGCAGCGTTGATTGGCACGAACCCACAGATACGCAGTATTTT. It yields the protein CSVDWHEPTDTQYF.